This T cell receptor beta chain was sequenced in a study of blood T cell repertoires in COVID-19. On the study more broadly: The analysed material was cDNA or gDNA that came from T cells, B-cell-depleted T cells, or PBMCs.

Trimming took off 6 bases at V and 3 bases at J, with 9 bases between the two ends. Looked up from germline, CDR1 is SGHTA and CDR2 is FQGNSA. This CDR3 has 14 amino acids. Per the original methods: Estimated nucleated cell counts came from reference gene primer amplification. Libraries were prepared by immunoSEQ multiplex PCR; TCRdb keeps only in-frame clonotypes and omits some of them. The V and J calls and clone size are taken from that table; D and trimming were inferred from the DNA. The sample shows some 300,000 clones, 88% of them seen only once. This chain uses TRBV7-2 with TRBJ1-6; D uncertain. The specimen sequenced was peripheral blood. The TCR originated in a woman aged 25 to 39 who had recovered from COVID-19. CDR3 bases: TGTGCCAGCAGGTCACAGTTCTATAATTCACCCCTCCACTTT. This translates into CASRSQFYNSPLHF.